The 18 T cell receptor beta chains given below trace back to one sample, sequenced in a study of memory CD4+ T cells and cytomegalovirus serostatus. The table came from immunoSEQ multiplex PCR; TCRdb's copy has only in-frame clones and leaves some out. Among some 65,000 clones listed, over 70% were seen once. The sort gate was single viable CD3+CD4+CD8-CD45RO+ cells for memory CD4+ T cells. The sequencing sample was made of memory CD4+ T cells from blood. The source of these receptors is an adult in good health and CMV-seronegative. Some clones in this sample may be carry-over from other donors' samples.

CDR3 sequence reads: CAISDGMKERPGANVLTF. The DNA of the CDR3 is TGTGCCATCAGTGATGGGATGAAGGAGCGCCCTGGGGCCAACGTCCTGACTTTC. The genes are TRBV10-3 and TRBJ2-6; D remains unclear. The CDR3 consists of 18 residues. The ends were cut back, 3 bases at V and 2 bases at J, with 17 bases in the middle. The germline V gene has CDR1 ENHRY and CDR2 SYGVKD.

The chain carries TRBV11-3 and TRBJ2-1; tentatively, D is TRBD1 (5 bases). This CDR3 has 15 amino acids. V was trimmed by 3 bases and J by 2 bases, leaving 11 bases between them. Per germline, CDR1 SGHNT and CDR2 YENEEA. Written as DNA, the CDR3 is TGTGCCAGCAGCTTGGGAAGGGGTGCCTACAATGAGCAGTTCTTC. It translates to CASSLGRGAYNEQFF.

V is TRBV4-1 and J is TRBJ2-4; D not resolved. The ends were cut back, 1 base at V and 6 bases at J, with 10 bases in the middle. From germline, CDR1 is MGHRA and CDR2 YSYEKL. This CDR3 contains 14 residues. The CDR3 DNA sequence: TGCGCCAGCAGCCAAGCCAGGTTAAGAAACATTCAGTACTTC. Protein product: CASSQARLRNIQYF.

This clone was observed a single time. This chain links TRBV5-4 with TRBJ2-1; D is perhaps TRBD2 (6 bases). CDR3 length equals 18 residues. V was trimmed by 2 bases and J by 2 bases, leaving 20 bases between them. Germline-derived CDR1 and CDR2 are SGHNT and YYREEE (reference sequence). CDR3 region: CASSLGSRFGGTYNEQFF. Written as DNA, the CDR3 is TGTGCCAGCAGCTTAGGTAGCAGGTTTGGGGGGACCTACAATGAGCAGTTCTTC.

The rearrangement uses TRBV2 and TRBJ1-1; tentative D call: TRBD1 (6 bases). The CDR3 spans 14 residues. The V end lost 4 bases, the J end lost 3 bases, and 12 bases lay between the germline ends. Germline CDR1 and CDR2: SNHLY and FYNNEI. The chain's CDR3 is CASSVGGAHTEAFF. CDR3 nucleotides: TGTGCCAGCAGTGTGGGGGGCGCGCACACTGAAGCTTTCTTT.

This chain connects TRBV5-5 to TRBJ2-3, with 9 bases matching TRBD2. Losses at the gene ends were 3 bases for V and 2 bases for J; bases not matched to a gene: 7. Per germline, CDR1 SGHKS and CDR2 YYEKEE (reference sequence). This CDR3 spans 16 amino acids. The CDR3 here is CASSSLAGVTTDTQYF. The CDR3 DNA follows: TGTGCCAGCAGCTCCTTAGCGGGGGTGACCACAGATACGCAGTATTTT.

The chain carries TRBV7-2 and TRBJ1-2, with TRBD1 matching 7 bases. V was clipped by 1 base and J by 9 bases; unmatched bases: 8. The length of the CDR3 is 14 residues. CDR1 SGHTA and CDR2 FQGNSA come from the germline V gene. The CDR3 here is CASSLGQGTMSYTF. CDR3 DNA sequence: TGTGCCAGCAGCTTAGGACAGGGAACTATGAGCTACACCTTC. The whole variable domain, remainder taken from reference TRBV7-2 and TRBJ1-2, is GAGVSQSPSNKVTEKGKDVELRCDPISGHTALYWYRQSLGQGLEFLIYFQGNSAPDKSGLPSDRFSAERTGGSVSTLTIQRTQQEDSAVYLCASSLGQGTMSYTFGSGTRLTVV.

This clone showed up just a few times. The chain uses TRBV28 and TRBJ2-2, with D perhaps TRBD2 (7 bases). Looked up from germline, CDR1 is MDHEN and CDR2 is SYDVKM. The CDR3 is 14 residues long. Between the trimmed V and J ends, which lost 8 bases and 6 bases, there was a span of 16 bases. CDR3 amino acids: CASGGGGIAGELFF. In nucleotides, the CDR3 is TGTGCCAGCGGGGGAGGGGGAATTGCCGGGGAGCTGTTTTTT.

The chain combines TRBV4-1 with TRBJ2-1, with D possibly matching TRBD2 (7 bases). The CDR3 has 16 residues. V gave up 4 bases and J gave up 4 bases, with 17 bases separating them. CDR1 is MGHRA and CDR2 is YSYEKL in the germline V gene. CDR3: CASSRLGGTTYNEQFF. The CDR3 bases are TGCGCCAGCAGCCGCCTCGGGGGGACAACGTACAATGAGCAGTTCTTC.

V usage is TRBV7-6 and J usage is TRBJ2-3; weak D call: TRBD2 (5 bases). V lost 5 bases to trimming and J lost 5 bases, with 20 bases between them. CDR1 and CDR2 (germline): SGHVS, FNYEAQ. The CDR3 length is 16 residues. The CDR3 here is CASSLLWGVRGDTQYF. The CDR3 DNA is TGTGCCAGCAGCCTACTGTGGGGAGTAAGAGGAGATACGCAGTATTTT.

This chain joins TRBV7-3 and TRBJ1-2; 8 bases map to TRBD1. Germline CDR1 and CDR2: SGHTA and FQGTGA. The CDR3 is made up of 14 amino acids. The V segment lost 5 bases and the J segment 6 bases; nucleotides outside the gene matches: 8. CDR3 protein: CASSPRQGLDGYTF. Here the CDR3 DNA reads TGTGCCAGCAGCCCGAGACAGGGGTTGGATGGCTACACCTTC.

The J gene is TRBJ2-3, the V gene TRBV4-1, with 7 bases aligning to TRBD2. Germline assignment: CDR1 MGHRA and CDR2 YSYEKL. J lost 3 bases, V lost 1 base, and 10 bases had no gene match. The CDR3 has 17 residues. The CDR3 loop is CASSQARRAGVTDTQYF. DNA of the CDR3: TGCGCCAGCAGCCAAGCTCGTCGGGCGGGAGTAACAGATACGCAGTATTTT.

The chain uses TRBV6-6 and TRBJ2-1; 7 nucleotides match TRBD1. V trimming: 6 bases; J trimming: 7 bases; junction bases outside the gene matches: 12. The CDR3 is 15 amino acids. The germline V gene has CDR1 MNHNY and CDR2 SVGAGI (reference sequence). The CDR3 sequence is CASSYLQGTGNEQFF. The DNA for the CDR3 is TGTGCCAGCAGCTACCTACAGGGGACGGGGAATGAGCAGTTCTTC.

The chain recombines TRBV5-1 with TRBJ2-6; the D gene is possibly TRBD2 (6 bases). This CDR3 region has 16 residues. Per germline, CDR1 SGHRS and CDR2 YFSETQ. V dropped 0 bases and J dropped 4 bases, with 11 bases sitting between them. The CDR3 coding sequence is TGCGCCAGCAGCTTGGGCTGGGAGGCCGGGGCCAACGTCCTGACTTTC. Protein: CASSLGWEAGANVLTF.

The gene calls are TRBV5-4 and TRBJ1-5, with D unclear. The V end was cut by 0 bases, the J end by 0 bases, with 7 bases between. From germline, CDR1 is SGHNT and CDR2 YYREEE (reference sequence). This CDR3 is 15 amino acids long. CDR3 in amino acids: CASSLDSNSNQPQHF. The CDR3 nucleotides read TGTGCCAGCAGCTTGGACAGCAATAGCAATCAGCCCCAGCATTTT.

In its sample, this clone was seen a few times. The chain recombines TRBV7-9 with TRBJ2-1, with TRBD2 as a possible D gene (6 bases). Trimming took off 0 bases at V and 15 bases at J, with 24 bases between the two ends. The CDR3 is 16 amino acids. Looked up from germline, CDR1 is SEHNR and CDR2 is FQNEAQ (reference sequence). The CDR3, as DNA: TGTGCCAGCAGCTTAGCGCGGAGCGGGCCCTTGAGGTTAGTGTTCTTC. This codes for CASSLARSGPLRLVFF. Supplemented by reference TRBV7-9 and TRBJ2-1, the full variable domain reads DTGVSQNPRHKITKRGQNVTFRCDPISEHNRLYWYRQTLGQGPEFLTYFQNEAQLEKSRLLSDRFSAERPKGSFSTLEIQRTEQGDSAMYLCASSLARSGPLRLVFFGPGTRLTVL.

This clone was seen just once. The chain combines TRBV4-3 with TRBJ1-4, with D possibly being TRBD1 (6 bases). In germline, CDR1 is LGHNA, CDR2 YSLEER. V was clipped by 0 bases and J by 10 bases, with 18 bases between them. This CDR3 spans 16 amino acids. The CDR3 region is CASSQEVGQGGGKLFF. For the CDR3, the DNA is TGCGCCAGCAGCCAAGAGGTCGGCCAGGGAGGGGGAAAACTGTTTTTT.

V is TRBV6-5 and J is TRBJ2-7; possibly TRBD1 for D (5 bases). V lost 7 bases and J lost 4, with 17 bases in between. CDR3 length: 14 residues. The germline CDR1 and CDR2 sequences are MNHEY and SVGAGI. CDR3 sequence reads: CASKLGQGSYEQYF. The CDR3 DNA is TGTGCCAGCAAGCTGGGGCAGGGATCTTACGAGCAGTACTTC.